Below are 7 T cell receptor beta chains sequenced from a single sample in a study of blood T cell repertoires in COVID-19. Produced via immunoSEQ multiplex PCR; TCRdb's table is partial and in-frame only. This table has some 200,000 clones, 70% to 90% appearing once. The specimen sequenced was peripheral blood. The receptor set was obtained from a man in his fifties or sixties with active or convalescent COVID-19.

The CDR3, as DNA: TGTGCTAGTGGTTTGGGAGAGGGGGGGCAGACAGATACGCAGTATTTT. This sequence encodes CASGLGEGGQTDTQYF. The chain links TRBV12-5 to TRBJ2-3; maybe TRBD2 (7 bases). Trimming pared 1 base from V and 3 bases from J, leaving 14 bases between. The germline gives CDR1 LGHNT, CDR2 FRNRAP. The CDR3 length is 16 residues.

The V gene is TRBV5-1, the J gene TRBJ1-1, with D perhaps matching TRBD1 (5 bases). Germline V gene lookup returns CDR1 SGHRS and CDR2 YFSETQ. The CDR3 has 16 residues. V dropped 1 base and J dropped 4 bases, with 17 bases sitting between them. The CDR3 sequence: CASSLRATGVATEAFF. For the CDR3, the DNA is TGCGCCAGCAGCTTGAGGGCGACGGGGGTAGCCACTGAAGCTTTCTTT.

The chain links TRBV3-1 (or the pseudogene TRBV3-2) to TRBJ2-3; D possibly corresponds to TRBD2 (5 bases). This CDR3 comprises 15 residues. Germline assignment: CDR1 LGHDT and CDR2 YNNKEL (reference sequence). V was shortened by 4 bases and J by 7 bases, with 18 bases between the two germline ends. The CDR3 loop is CASSPTTGIGHTQYF. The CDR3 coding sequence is TGTGCCAGCAGCCCGACCACGGGGATAGGTCATACGCAGTATTTT.

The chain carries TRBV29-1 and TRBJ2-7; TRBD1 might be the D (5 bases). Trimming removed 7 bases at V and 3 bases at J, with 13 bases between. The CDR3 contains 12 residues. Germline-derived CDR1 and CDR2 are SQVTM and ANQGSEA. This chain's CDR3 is CSASTENYEQYF. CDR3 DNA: TGCAGCGCTTCGACAGAGAACTACGAGCAGTACTTC.

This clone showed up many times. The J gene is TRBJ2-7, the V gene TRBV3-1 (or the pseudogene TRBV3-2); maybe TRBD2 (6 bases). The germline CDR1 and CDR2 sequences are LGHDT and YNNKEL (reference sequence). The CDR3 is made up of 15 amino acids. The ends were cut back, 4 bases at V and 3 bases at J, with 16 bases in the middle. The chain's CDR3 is CASSPQAGLGYEQYF. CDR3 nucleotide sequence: TGTGCCAGCAGCCCCCAGGCGGGGCTTGGCTACGAGCAGTACTTC.

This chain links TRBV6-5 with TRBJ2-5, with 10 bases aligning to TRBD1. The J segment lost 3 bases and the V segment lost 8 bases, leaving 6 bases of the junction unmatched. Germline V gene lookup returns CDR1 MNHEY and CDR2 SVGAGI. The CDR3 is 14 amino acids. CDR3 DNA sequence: TGTGCCAGCCCCCGGGGACAGGGGAAAGAGACCCAGTACTTC. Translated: CASPRGQGKETQYF.

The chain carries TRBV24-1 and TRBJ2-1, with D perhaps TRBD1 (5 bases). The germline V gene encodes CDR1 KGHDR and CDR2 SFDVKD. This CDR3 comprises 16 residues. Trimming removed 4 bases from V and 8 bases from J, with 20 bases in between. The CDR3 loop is CATSDSRTYRSDEQFF. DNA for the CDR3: TGTGCCACCAGTGACTCTCGAACTTACAGGTCCGATGAGCAGTTCTTC.